This T cell receptor (beta chain) was identified during a study of molecular identifiers for immune sequencing clone quantification. When naive CD8 T cells were sorted, they were gated as CD8+CD4-CCR7+CD45RA+. A single record per CDR3 protein comes from TCRdb applying MiXCR to the PCR reads. The table lists approximately 63,000 distinct CDR3 sequences, approximately 18% of them singletons. This clonotype was recorded many times. With 9 bases removed from V and 5 bases from J, the gap between germline ends came to 11 bases. Germline loops: CDR1 SGHDN, CDR2 FVKESK. The length of the CDR3 is 13 residues.

The chain is built from TRBV14 and TRBJ1-6, with no clear D. The sequenced sample was naive CD8+ T cells from blood, with Jurkat cell RNA spiked in. Subset denoted: FACS-sorted CD8+CD4-CCR7+CD45RA+ naive T cells. The TCR comes from a human donor in good health. Some libraries in this study had Jurkat cell RNA spiked in. The CDR3 region has the DNA TGTGCCAGACTCGGGATCCATAATTCACCCCTCCACTTT. It yields the protein CARLGIHNSPLHF.